This TCR beta chain was documented in a study of PD-L1 blockade in urothelial cancer. On the study more broadly: Each patient had 0 to 3 earlier chemotherapy regimens. The researchers analyzed blood 3 weeks (second dose) and 6 weeks after treatment start.

Deletions cut 0 bases from V and 4 bases from J, with 11 bases between. Per the germline V gene, CDR1 is SGHRS and CDR2 is YFSETQ. The CDR3 is 15 residues long. Time point specified: pretreatment peripheral blood. Synthetic TCR analog templates were spiked into all PCRs individually. Profiled with immunoSEQ multiplex PCR; TCRdb holds only in-frame clones, not every one. The table lists about 87,000 clones, roughly 90% of them singletons. This chain connects TRBV5-1 to TRBJ2-1; D is perhaps TRBD2 (6 bases). Sequencing used PBMCs, obtained around atezolizumab (anti-PD-L1) treatment. This clonotype was obtained from a woman of 80 years or more with urothelial cancer. The CDR3 reads CASSLVREFYNEQFF. CDR3 DNA: TGCGCCAGCAGCTTGGTACGGGAGTTTTACAATGAGCAGTTCTTC.